This T cell receptor beta chain was found in a study of shared clonotypes between healthy human individuals. Study-wide results and caveats: Genetic and exposure-history diversity was limited by the few donors.

Libraries were prepared by immunoSEQ multiplex PCR; TCRdb keeps only in-frame clonotypes and omits some of them. The sample contains about 2.4 million clones, 93% of which appear only once. The CDR3 has 13 residues. Germline values: CDR1 SGHAT, CDR2 FQNNGV. Trimming removed 2 bases at V and 6 bases at J, with 11 bases between. On this clone: Its antigen is unidentified.

The TCR was taken from a man between 18 and 35 years old in good health. Some clones in this sample may be carry-over from other donors' samples. Sequencing input: naive CD4+ T cells from PBMCs. Subset described: CD45RA+ positively selected. V and J are TRBV11-2 and TRBJ2-7, with a tentative D call TRBD1 (5 bases). CDR3 amino acids: CASSLQDQGEQYF. The CDR3 nucleotides are TGTGCCAGCAGCTTACAGGACCAGGGCGAGCAGTACTTC.